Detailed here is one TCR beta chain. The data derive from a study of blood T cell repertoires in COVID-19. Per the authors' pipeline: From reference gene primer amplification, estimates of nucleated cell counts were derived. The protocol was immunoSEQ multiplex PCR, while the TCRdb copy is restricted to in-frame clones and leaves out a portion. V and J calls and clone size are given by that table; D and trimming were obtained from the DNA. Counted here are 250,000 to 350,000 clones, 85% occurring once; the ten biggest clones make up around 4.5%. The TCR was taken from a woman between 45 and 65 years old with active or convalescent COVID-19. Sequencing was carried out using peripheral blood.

In DNA, the CDR3 is TGTGCCAGCAGCCAAATCCCGGGGGGCGAAGAGACCCAGTACTTC. Protein sequence: CASSQIPGGEETQYF. The V and J genes are TRBV3-1 (or the pseudogene TRBV3-2) and TRBJ2-5; tentative D call: TRBD2 (7 bases). The CDR3 sequence is 15 residues long. The ends were cut back, 2 bases at V and 3 bases at J, with 13 bases in the middle. The germline V gene encodes CDR1 LGHDT and CDR2 YNNKEL (reference sequence).